The T cell receptor (beta chain) under discussion was sequenced for a study of Graves' ophthalmopathy and Graves' hyperthyroidism. Study details: Researchers obtained peripheral blood at initial diagnosis, before any treatment had begun.

From RNA, the CDR3 regions of TCR beta chains were amplified and sequenced. HTBI primers primed a first-round RT-PCR, and a second-round multiplex PCR followed. TCRdb recomputed calls from the multiplex PCR reads with MiXCR, one row per CDR3 protein. The sample consists of some 170,000 distinct CDR3 sequences, 39% of them appearing once. General study points: Discrimination between ophthalmopathy and stable hyperthyroidism by a 13-signature model showed about 88% sensitivity and 70% to 84% specificity. The blood repertoire also included most expanded thyroid clonotypes above 0.001 frequency.

The sample holds many counts of this clonotype. Antigen: not known. Germline CDR1 and CDR2: MNHEY and SMNVEV (reference sequence). The CDR3 extends over 16 amino acids. With 5 bases clipped from V and 4 bases from J, the junction kept 13 bases outside the gene matches. The chain links TRBV27 to TRBJ1-2, with 7 bases aligning to TRBD1. The origin of this receptor is a man aged 30-40 years with Graves' ophthalmopathy. The specimen sequenced was peripheral blood. CDR3 residues: CASSPVGGQMFYGYTF. CDR3 in DNA: TGTGCCAGCAGTCCCGTCGGGGGACAGATGTTCTATGGCTACACCTTC.